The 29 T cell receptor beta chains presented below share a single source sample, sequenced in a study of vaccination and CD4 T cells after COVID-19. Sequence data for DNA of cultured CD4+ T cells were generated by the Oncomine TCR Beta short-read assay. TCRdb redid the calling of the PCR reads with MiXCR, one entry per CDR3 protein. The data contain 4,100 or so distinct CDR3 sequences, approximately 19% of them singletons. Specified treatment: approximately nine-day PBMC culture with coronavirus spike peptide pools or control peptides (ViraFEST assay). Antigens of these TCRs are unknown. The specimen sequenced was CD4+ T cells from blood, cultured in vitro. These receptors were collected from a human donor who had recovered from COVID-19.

As DNA, the CDR3 is TGCGCCAGCAGCTTCCAGAGCTCCTATAATTCACCCCTCCACTTT. Translation: CASSFQSSYNSPLHF. The V gene is TRBV5-1, the J gene TRBJ1-6; D is uncertain. The CDR3 loop spans 15 amino acids. The V and J ends lost 2 bases and 0 bases respectively, with 6 bases between them. Germline CDR1 reads SGHRS; CDR2 reads YFSETQ.

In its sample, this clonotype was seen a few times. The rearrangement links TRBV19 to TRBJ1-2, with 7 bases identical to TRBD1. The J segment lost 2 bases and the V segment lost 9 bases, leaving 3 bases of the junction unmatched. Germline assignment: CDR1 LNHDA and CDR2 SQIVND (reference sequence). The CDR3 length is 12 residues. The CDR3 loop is CASGQVNYGYTF. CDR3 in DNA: TGTGCCAGCGGACAGGTGAACTATGGCTACACCTTC. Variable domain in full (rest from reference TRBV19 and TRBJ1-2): DGGITQSPKYLFRKEGQNVTLSCEQNLNHDAMYWYRQDPGQGLRLIYYSQIVNDFQKGDIAEGYSVSREKKESFPLTVTSAQKNPTAFYLCASGQVNYGYTFGSGTRLTVV.

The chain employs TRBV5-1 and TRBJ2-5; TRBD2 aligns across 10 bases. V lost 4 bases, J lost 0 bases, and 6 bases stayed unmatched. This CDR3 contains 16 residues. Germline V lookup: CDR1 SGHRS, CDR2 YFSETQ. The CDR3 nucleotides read TGCGCCAGCAGCAAGTATAGCGGGGGGAACCAAGAGACCCAGTACTTC. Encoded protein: CASSKYSGGNQETQYF.

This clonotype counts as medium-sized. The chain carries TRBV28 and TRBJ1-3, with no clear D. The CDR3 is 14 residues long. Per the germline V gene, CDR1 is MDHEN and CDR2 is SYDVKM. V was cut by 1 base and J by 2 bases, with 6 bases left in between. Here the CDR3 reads CASSLSGTGNTIYF. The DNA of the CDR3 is TGTGCCAGCAGTTTATCCGGGACTGGAAACACCATATATTTT.

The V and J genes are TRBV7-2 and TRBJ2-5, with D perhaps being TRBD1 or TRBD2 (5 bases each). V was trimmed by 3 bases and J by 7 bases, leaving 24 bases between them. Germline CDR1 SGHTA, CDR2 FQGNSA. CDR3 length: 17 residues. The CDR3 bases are TGTGCCAGCAGCTTTTCAAACGGGCTTCTCTATGGGGGGACCCAGTACTTC. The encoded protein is CASSFSNGLLYGGTQYF.

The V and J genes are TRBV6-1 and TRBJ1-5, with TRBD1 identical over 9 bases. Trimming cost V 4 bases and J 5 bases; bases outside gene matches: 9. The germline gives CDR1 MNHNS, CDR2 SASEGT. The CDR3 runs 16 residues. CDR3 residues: CASSGLGTGSDQPQHF. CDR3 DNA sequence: TGTGCCAGCAGTGGACTGGGGACAGGGTCTGATCAGCCCCAGCATTTT.

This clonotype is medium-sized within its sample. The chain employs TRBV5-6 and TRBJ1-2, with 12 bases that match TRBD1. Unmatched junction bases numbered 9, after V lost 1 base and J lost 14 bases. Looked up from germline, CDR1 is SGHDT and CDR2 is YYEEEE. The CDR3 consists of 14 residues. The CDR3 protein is CASSLPGQGARGTF. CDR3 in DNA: TGTGCCAGCAGCTTGCCGGGACAGGGGGCACGGGGGACCTTC.

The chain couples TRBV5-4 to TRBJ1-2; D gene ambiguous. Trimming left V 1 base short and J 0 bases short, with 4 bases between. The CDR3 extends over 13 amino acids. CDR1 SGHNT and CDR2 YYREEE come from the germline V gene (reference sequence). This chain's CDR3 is CASSLQANYGYTF. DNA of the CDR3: TGTGCCAGCAGCTTGCAAGCTAACTATGGCTACACCTTC.

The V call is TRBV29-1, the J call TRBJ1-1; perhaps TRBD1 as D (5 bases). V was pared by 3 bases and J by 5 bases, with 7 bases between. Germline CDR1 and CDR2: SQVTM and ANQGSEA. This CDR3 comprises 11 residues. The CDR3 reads CSVEGGTEAFF. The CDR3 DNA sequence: TGCAGCGTTGAGGGGGGGACTGAAGCTTTCTTT.

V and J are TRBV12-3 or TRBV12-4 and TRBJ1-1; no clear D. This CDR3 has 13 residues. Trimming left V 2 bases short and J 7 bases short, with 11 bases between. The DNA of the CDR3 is TGTGCCAGCAGTTTAAAACAGAACTATGAAGCTTTCTTT. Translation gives CASSLKQNYEAFF.

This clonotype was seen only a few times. The DNA of the CDR3 is TGTGCCAGCAGCACCAGGAAATACACTGAAGCTTTCTTT. This encodes CASSTRKYTEAFF. The chain uses TRBV12-3 or TRBV12-4 and TRBJ1-1; D remains ambiguous. The CDR3 is 13 amino acids. V gave up 6 bases and J gave up 3 bases, with 11 bases separating them.

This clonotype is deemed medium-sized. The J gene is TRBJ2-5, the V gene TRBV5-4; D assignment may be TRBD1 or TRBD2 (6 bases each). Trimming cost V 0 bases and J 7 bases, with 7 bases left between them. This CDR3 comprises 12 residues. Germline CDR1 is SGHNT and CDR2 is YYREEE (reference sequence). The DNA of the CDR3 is TGTGCCAGCAGCTTGGAGGGGGGGACCCAGTACTTC. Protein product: CASSLEGGTQYF.

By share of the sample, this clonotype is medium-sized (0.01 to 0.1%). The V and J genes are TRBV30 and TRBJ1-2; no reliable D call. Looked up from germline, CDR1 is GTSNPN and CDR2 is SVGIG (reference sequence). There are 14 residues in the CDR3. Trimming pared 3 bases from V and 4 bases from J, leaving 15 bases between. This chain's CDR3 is CAWSVAESTYGYTF. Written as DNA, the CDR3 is TGTGCCTGGAGCGTGGCAGAATCAACCTATGGCTACACCTTC.

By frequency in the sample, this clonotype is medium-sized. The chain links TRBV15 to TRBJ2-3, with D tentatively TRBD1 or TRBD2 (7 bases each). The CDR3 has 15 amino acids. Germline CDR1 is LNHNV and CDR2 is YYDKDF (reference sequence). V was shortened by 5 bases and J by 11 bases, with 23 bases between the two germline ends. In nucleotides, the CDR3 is TGTGCCACCAGCCCAGGGGAGGGGGCATGGAATGTGCAGTATTTT. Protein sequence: CATSPGEGAWNVQYF.

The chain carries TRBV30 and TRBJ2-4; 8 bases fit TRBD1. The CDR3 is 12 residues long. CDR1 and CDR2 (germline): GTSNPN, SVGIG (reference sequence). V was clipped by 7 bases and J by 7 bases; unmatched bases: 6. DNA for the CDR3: TGTGCCTCCACAGGGGGATGGAACATTCAGTACTTC. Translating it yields CASTGGWNIQYF. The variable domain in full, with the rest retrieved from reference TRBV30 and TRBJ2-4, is SQTIHQWPATLVQPVGSPLSLECTVEGTSNPNLYWYRQAAGRGLQLLFYSVGIGQISSEVPQNLSASRPQDRQFILSSKKLLLSDSGFYLCASTGGWNIQYFGAGTRLSVL.

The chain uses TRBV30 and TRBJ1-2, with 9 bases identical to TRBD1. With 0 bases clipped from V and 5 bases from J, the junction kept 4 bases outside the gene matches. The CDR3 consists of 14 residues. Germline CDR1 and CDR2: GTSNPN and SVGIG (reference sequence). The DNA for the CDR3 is TGTGCCTGGAGTGTAGGGACAGGGCGGTATGGCTACACCTTC. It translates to CAWSVGTGRYGYTF.

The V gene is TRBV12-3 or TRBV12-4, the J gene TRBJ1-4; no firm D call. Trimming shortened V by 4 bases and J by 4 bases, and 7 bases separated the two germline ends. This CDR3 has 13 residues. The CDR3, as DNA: TGTGCCAGCAGTTGGCGAAGTAATGAAAAACTGTTTTTT. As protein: CASSWRSNEKLFF.

The CDR3 DNA is TGTGCTAGTGCCGCCGACAGGGGAAGTTCTGGGGCCAACGTCCTGACTTTC. This sequence encodes CASAADRGSSGANVLTF. V and J are TRBV12-5 and TRBJ2-6, with 8 bases identical to TRBD1. In germline, CDR1 is LGHNT, CDR2 FRNRAP. The V and J ends lost 7 bases and 1 base, in that order; junction bases with no gene match: 9. CDR3 size: 17 residues.

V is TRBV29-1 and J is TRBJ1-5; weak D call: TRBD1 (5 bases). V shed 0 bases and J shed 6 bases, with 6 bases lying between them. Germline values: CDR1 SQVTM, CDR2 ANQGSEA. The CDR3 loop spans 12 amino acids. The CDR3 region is CSVEDGGQPQHF. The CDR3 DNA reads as TGCAGCGTTGAAGATGGGGGTCAGCCCCAGCATTTT.

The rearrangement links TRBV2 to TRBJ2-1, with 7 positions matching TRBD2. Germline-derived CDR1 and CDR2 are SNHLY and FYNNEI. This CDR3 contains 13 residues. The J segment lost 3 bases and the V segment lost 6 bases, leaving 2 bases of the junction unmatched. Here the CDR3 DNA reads TGTGCCAGCAGGGGGAGGGTCTACAATGAGCAGTTCTTC. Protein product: CASRGRVYNEQFF. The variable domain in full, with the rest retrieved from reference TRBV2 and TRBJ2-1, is EPEVTQTPSHQVTQMGQEVILRCVPISNHLYFYWYRQILGQKVEFLVSFYNNEISEKSEIFDDQFSVERPDGSNFTLKIRSTKLEDSAMYFCASRGRVYNEQFFGPGTRLTVL.

Here the CDR3 reads CASSELASGFYNEQFF. The CDR3 DNA reads TGTGCCAGCAGTGAATTGGCTAGCGGATTCTACAATGAGCAGTTCTTC. The J gene is TRBJ2-1, the V gene TRBV6-1, with 7 bases aligning to TRBD2. Germline CDR1 and CDR2: MNHNS and SASEGT. The junction had 7 bases not matched to a gene; V was cut back by 2 bases and J by 3 bases. The CDR3 has 16 amino acids.

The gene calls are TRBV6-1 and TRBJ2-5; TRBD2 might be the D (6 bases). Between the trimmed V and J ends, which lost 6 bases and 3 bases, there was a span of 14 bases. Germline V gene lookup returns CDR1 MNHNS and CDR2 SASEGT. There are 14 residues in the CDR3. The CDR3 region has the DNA TGTGCCAGCAGGGGGATCGGAGGGGAAGAGACCCAGTACTTC. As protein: CASRGIGGEETQYF.

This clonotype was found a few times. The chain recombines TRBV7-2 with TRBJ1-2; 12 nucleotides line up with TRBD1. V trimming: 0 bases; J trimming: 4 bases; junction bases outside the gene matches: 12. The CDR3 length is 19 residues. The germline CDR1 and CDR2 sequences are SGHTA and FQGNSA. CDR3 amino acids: CASSLAVTGQGALSYGYTF. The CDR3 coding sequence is TGTGCCAGCAGCTTAGCGGTGACGGGACAGGGGGCCCTCAGCTATGGCTACACCTTC.

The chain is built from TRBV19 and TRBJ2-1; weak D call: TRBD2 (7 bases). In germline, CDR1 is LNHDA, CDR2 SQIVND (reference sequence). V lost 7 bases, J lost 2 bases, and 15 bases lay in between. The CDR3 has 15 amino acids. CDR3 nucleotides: TGTGCCAGTAAAATCTCGGGGGGCCCCTACAATGAGCAGTTCTTC. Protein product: CASKISGGPYNEQFF.

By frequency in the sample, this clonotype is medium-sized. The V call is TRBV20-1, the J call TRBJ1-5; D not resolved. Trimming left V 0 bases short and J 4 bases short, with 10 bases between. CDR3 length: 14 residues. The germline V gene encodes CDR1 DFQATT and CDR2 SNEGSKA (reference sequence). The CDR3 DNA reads TGCAGTGCTAGAGATGAACAGTGGAATCAGCCCCAGCATTTT. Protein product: CSARDEQWNQPQHF.

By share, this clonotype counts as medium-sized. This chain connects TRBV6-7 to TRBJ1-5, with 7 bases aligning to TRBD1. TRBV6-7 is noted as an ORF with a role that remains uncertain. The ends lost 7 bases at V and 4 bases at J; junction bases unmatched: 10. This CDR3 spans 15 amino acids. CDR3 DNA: TGTGCCAGCAATGGGCAGGCAGGGGGAAATCAGCCCCAGCATTTT. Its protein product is CASNGQAGGNQPQHF.

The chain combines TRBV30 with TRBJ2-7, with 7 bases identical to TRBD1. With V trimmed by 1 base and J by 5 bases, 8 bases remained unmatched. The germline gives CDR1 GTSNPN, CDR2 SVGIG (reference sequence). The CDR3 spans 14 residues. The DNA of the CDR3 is TGTGCCTGGAGTGCCCGACAGGGAGAGGACGAGCAGTACTTC. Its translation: CAWSARQGEDEQYF.

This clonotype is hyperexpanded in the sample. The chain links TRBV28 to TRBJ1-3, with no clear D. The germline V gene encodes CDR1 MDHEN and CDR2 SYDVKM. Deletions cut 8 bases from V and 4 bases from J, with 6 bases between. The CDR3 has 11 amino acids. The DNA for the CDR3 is TGTGCCAGCGGGGAGGGAAACACCATATATTTT. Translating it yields CASGEGNTIYF.

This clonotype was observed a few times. The CDR3 loop reads CASGGNYNEQFF. Written as DNA, the CDR3 is TGTGCCAGCGGCGGCAATTACAATGAGCAGTTCTTC. V usage is TRBV12-3 or TRBV12-4 and J usage is TRBJ2-1; no clear D gene. The CDR3 totals 12 residues. V was cut by 8 bases and J by 4 bases, with 9 bases left in between.